One and the same sample provided the 22 T cell receptor beta chains below, sequenced in a study of breast tumors, draining lymph nodes, adjacent tissues. MiXCR, applied by TCRdb to the multiplex PCR reads, yields one record per CDR3 protein. The sample comprises about 80,000 distinct CDR3 sequences, roughly 20% of which are singletons, and about 2.2% rests with the top ten. Samples came from axillary lymph nodes draining the breast cancer. The sequencing input was axillary lymph node tissue. The receptors derive from a female donor with breast cancer. Some clones in this sample may be carry-over from other donors' samples.

This clonotype was detected ten times or more. The genes are TRBV20-1 and TRBJ2-7; 7 nucleotides agree with TRBD2. Germline V lookup: CDR1 DFQATT, CDR2 SNEGSKA (reference sequence). J gave up 2 bases and V 0 bases, and 4 bases lay outside the gene matches. The CDR3 totals 14 residues. CDR3 nucleotides: TGCAGTGCTAGAGAAGCAGCGGGGACCTACGAGCAGTACTTC. Translated: CSAREAAGTYEQYF.

This clonotype was seen only a few times. The rearrangement links TRBV28 to TRBJ2-1; 11 positions match TRBD2. Germline V gene data show CDR1 as MDHEN and CDR2 as SYDVKM. V gave up 2 bases and J gave up 7 bases; unmatched junction bases: 1. The CDR3 spans 14 residues. In nucleotides, the CDR3 is TGTGCCAGCAGTTTAATAGCGGGAGGGAATGAGCAGTTCTTC. Encoded protein: CASSLIAGGNEQFF. The full variable domain, with the rest looked up from reference TRBV28 and TRBJ2-1, is DVKVTQSSRYLVKRTGEKVFLECVQDMDHENMFWYRQDPGLGLRLIYFSYDVKMKEKGDIPEGYSVSREKKERFSLILESASTNQTSMYLCASSLIAGGNEQFFGPGTRLTVL.

The chain employs TRBV5-8 and TRBJ2-7, with D possibly matching TRBD1 (6 bases). Looked up from germline, CDR1 is SGHTS and CDR2 is YDEGEE. The CDR3 extends over 17 amino acids. With 4 bases removed from V and 0 bases from J, the gap between germline ends came to 20 bases. Here the CDR3 reads CASSRGQGVLSSYEQYF. CDR3 bases: TGTGCCAGCAGCCGGGGACAAGGGGTCCTAAGCTCCTACGAGCAGTACTTC.

The V call is TRBV24-1, the J call TRBJ2-5; 8 bases fit TRBD1. Germline V gives CDR1 KGHDR, CDR2 SFDVKD. The CDR3 contains 17 residues. V shed 9 bases and J 4 bases; nucleotides not matched to a gene: 18. DNA for the CDR3: TGTGCCACCGGGGCTGGCAGGGGGCGAGACCCGCGAGAGACCCAGTACTTC. Its translation is CATGAGRGRDPRETQYF.

The rearrangement uses TRBV27 and TRBJ2-3; D is perhaps TRBD1 or TRBD2 (5 bases each). The germline V and J ends were trimmed by 6 bases and 2 bases, with 9 bases remaining between them. Germline loops: CDR1 MNHEY, CDR2 SMNVEV (reference sequence). The CDR3 has 13 amino acids. The DNA for the CDR3 is TGTGCCAGCAGCGGGACCCACACAGATACGCAGTATTTT. Its protein product is CASSGTHTDTQYF.

This clonotype appeared many times. The chain uses TRBV10-3 and TRBJ2-2; TRBD2 matches at 9 bases. The length of the CDR3 is 14 residues. Germline V gene data show CDR1 as ENHRY and CDR2 as SYGVKD. The V segment lost 5 bases and the J segment 4 bases; nucleotides outside the gene matches: 2. The CDR3 loop reads CAISFSGSTGELFF. Here the CDR3 DNA reads TGTGCCATCAGTTTTAGCGGGAGCACCGGGGAGCTGTTTTTT.

This clonotype was recorded at least ten times. The CDR3 nucleotides read TGTGCCACCAGTGAAGTCGACTCTTACTCTGGAAACACCATATATTTT. Amino acid sequence: CATSEVDSYSGNTIYF. The rearrangement links TRBV24-1 to TRBJ1-3, with D uncertain. Trimming cost V 4 bases and J 0 bases, with 12 bases left between them. The CDR3 runs 16 residues. Germline assignment: CDR1 KGHDR and CDR2 SFDVKD.

This clonotype showed up many times. This sequence joins TRBV5-1 and TRBJ2-3; TRBD2 matches at 12 bases. V lost 0 bases to trimming and J lost 9 bases; unmatched junction nucleotides: 8. The CDR3 is 16 amino acids. Germline V gene data show CDR1 as SGHRS and CDR2 as YFSETQ. The CDR3 nucleotides read TGCGCCAGCAGCTTGGGGACTAGCGGGACGACCCCCACGCAGTATTTT. Encoded protein: CASSLGTSGTTPTQYF.

This clonotype appeared many times. The chain combines TRBV7-3 with TRBJ2-2, with 11 bases matching TRBD1. Germline V gene data show CDR1 as SGHTA and CDR2 as FQGTGA. This CDR3 has 17 residues. Trimming removed 1 base from V and 3 bases from J; junction bases left unmatched: 4. CDR3 sequence reads: CASSLNGQGAYTGELFF. The CDR3 region has the DNA TGTGCCAGCAGCTTAAATGGACAGGGGGCATACACCGGGGAGCTGTTTTTT.

Only a few counts were recorded for this clonotype. The V and J genes are TRBV5-4 and TRBJ1-2; 7 bases line up with TRBD1. CDR1 is SGHNT and CDR2 is YYREEE in the germline V gene (reference sequence). V trimming: 2 bases; J trimming: 8 bases; junction bases outside the gene matches: 12. This CDR3 is 15 amino acids long. Here the CDR3 reads CASSFRDRFMWGYTF. CDR3 in DNA: TGTGCCAGCAGCTTCCGGGACAGATTCATGTGGGGCTACACCTTC.

The rearrangement links TRBV15 to TRBJ1-1; D might be TRBD1 (5 bases). The CDR3 extends over 15 amino acids. CDR1 LNHNV and CDR2 YYDKDF come from the germline V gene (reference sequence). Trimming stripped 4 bases from V and 3 bases from J, with 15 bases between. The CDR3 is CATSNRRGIYTEAFF. The CDR3 nucleotides read TGTGCCACCAGCAACCGCCGGGGGATTTACACTGAAGCTTTCTTT.

Comment on this clonotype: This likely comes from a read error, as the CDR3 has no conserved phenylalanine or tryptophan at its end. The CDR3 coding sequence is TGTGCCAGTAGTCCAGGAGGGGGAGGTACTCCTTACGAGCAGTACTAC. It translates to CASSPGGGGTPYEQYY. The chain links TRBV19 to TRBJ2-7; possibly TRBD1 or TRBD2 for D (6 bases each). The CDR3 extends over 16 amino acids. V was pared by 5 bases and J by 4 bases, with 21 bases between. Germline CDR1 reads LNHDA; CDR2 reads SQIVND (reference sequence).

This clonotype showed up many times. V and J are TRBV5-1 and TRBJ2-7, with D possibly TRBD2 on 5 matching bases. This CDR3 is 15 amino acids long. The V gene's germline CDR1 is SGHRS and CDR2 YFSETQ. V lost 4 bases to trimming and J lost 5 bases, with 19 bases between them. DNA of the CDR3: TGCGCCAGCAGCCTCCGGGAAAACCTCTTCGACGAGCAGTACTTC. Encoded protein: CASSLRENLFDEQYF.

This clonotype was found many times. This sequence joins TRBV29-1 and TRBJ2-2; TRBD2 agrees at 7 bases. The germline V gene encodes CDR1 SQVTM and CDR2 ANQGSEA. V lost 4 bases, J lost 2 bases, and 1 base stayed unmatched. The CDR3 sequence is 13 residues long. The DNA for the CDR3 is TGCAGCGTTGGGGGGGGAAACACCGGGGAGCTGTTTTTT. Translation gives CSVGGGNTGELFF.

Points on this clonotype: One end of the junction is discordant with germline, which a read error may explain. The genes are TRBV5-1 and TRBJ2-1; D remains ambiguous. The V gene's germline CDR1 is SGHRS and CDR2 YFSETQ. This CDR3 has 16 amino acids. CDR3 bases: TGCGCCAGTAGTCGGAGCGCGCTGAGCTCCTTCAATGAGCAGTTCTTC. Translated, it gives CASSRSALSSFNEQFF.

This clonotype was detected many times. The chain has TRBV15 and TRBJ2-3; 8 bases agree with TRBD2. Trimming took 0 bases from V and 6 from J; bases not matched to a gene: 8. The CDR3 has 16 residues. Germline V gene lookup returns CDR1 LNHNV and CDR2 YYDKDF (reference sequence). CDR3: CATSRESGSGVDTQYF. The CDR3 coding sequence is TGTGCCACCAGCAGAGAGAGCGGGAGTGGGGTGGATACGCAGTATTTT.

Concerning this clonotype itself: A read error is possible here, since a much larger clone lies one base away. The chain links TRBV3-1 to TRBJ2-3, with D perhaps TRBD2 (6 bases). CDR3 length: 13 residues. Germline loops: CDR1 LGHDT, CDR2 YNNKEL (reference sequence). In DNA form, the CDR3 reads TGTGCCAGCGGCCAAAACGGGAGAAATACGCAGTATTTT. Translation: CASGQNGRNTQYF.

Comments on this clonotype: One junction end does not reproduce the germline sequence, and a read error may be involved. CDR3: CACSVDPGQETQYF. The CDR3 DNA follows: TGTGCCTGCAGCGTAGACCCCGGGCAAGAGACCCAGTACTTC. The V call is TRBV9, the J call TRBJ2-5; D gene ambiguous. CDR1 and CDR2 from the germline V gene are SGDLS and YYNGEE. The CDR3 is 14 amino acids.

This clonotype was recorded a few times. This chain uses TRBV28 with TRBJ2-5; 7 bases agree with TRBD1. This CDR3 is built from 13 residues. J gave up 4 bases and V 5 bases, and 4 bases lay outside the gene matches. Germline CDR1 and CDR2: MDHEN and SYDVKM. The CDR3: CASSEGQRETQYF. CDR3 nucleotide sequence: TGTGCCAGCAGTGAGGGACAGCGAGAGACCCAGTACTTC.

This clonotype was observed many times. The chain has TRBV9 and TRBJ1-6, with D perhaps TRBD1 (5 bases). Per germline, CDR1 SGDLS and CDR2 YYNGEE. The CDR3 is 15 residues long. V was shortened by 1 base and J by 7 bases, with 12 bases between the two germline ends. The CDR3 DNA sequence: TGTGCCAGCAGCGTAACCCAGGGCGGGAATTCACCCCTCCACTTT. It codes for CASSVTQGGNSPLHF.

A remark on this clonotype: Compared with germline, one end of the junction differs, possibly owing to a read error. The CDR3 sequence is CACRESSAWYQETQYF. The CDR3 nucleotides read TGTGCCTGCAGGGAATCTAGCGCTTGGTATCAAGAGACCCAGTACTTC. V is TRBV2 and J is TRBJ2-5, with D perhaps TRBD2 (6 bases). Germline V gene data show CDR1 as SNHLY and CDR2 as FYNNEI. The CDR3 loop spans 16 amino acids.

A word on this clonotype: Without the conserved terminal phenylalanine or tryptophan, this CDR3 likely stems from a read error. V and J are TRBV5-5 and TRBJ2-7, with TRBD1 matching over 7 bases. Germline V gene sequence: CDR1 SGHKS, CDR2 YYEKEE (reference sequence). CDR3 length: 14 residues. CDR3 in DNA: TGTGCTAGCAGCCAAACTGACAGGGCCTACGAGCAGTACCTC. It encodes CASSQTDRAYEQYL.